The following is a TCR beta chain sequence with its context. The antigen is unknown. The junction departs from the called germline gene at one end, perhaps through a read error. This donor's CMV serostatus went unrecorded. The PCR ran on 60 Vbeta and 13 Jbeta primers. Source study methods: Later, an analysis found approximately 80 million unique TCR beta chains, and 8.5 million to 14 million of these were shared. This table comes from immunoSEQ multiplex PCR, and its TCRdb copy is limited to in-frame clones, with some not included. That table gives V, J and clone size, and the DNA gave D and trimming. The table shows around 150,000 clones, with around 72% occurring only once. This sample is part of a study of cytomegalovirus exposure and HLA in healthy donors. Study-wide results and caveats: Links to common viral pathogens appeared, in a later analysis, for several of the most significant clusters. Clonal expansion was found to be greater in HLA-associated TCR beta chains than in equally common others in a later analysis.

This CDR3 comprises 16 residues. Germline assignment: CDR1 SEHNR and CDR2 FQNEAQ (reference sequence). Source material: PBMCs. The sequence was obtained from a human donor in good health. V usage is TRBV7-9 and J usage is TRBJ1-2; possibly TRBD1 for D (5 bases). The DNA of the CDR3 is TGTGCCAGCAGCCGCCTCCTCCTGGGGGGAGGCTATGGCTACCCCTTC. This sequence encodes CASSRLLLGGGYGYPF.